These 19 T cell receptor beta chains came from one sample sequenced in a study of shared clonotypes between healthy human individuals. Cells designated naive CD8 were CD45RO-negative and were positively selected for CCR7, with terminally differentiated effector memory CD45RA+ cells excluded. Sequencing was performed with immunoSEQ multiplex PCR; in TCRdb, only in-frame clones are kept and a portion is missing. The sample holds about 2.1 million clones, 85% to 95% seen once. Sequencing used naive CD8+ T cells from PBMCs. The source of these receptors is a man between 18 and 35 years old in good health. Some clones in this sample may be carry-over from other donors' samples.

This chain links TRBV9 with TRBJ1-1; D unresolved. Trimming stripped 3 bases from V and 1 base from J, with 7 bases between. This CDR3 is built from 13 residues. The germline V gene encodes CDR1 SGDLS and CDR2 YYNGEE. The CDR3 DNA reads TGTGCCAGCAGCGCAGACAAGAACACTGAAGCTTTCTTT. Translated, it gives CASSADKNTEAFF. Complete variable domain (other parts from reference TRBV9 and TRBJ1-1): DSGVTQTPKHLITATGQRVTLRCSPRSGDLSVYWYQQSLDQGLQFLIQYYNGEERAKGNILERFSAQQFPDLHSELNLSSLELGDSALYFCASSADKNTEAFFGQGTRLTVV.

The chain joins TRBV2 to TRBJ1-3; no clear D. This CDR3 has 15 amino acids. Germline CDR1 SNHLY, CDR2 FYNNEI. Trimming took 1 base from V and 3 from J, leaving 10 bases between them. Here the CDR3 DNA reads TGTGCCAGCAGTGAAGGCAGTAATCTTGGAAACACCATATATTTT. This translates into CASSEGSNLGNTIYF.

The CDR3 sequence is CATTDRGLGGELFF. The CDR3 bases are TGTGCCACCACGGACAGGGGGCTCGGGGGGGAGCTGTTTTTT. V is TRBV10-3 and J is TRBJ2-2, with 11 bases aligning to TRBD1. CDR1 and CDR2 (germline): ENHRY, SYGVKD. This CDR3 has 14 amino acids. The J segment lost 8 bases and the V segment lost 10 bases, leaving 9 bases of the junction unmatched.

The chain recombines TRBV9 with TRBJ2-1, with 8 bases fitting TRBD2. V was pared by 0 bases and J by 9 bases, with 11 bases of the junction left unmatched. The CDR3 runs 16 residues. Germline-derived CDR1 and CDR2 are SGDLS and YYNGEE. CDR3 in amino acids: CASSVARTSGRIEQFF. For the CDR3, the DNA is TGTGCCAGCAGCGTAGCTCGCACTAGCGGTCGCATTGAGCAGTTCTTC.

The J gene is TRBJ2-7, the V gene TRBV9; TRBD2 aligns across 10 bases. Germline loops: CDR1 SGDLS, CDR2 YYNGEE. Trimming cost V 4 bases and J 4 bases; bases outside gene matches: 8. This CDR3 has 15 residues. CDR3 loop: CASSPSGRAGYEQYF. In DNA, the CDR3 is TGTGCCAGCAGCCCGAGCGGGAGGGCAGGATACGAGCAGTACTTC.

The CDR3 DNA follows: TGTGCCAGCAGGGACCAGGCGTCTCCCTACACAGATACGCAGTATTTT. This codes for CASRDQASPYTDTQYF. J is TRBJ2-3 and V is TRBV28; D uncertain. Germline CDR1 reads MDHEN; CDR2 reads SYDVKM. The CDR3 totals 16 residues. V lost 6 bases and J 2 bases, leaving 18 bases between the germline ends.

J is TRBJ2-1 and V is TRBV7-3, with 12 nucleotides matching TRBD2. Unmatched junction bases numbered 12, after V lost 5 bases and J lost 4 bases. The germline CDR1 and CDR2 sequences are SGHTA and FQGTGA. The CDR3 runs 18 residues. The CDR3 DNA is TGTGCCAGCAGCCCAACACACCTAGCGGGAGGGCCTTACAATGAGCAGTTCTTC. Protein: CASSPTHLAGGPYNEQFF.

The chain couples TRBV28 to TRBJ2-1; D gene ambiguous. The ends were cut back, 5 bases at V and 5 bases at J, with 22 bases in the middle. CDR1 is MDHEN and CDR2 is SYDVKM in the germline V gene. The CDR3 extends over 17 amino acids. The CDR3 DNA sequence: TGTGCCAGCAGTCCAGGACCACAACATGCCCTCGACAATGAGCAGTTCTTC. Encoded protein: CASSPGPQHALDNEQFF.

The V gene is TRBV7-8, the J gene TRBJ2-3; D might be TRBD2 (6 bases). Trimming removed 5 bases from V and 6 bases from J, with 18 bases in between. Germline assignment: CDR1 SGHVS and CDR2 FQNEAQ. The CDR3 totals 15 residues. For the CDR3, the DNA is TGTGCCAGCAGCCCACTCGGGAGCCTAATGGATACGCAGTATTTT. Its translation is CASSPLGSLMDTQYF.

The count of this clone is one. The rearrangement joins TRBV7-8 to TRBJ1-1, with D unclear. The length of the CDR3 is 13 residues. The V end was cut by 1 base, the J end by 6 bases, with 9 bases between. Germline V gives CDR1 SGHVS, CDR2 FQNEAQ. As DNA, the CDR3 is TGTGCCAGCAGCTTAGGCCGGGAACCTGAAGCTTTCTTT. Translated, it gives CASSLGREPEAFF.

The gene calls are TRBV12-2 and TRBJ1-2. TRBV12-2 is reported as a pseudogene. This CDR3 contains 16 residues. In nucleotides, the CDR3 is TGTGCAAGTCGCTTAAGTCCGGGGCCGACTAACTATGGCTACACCTTC. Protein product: CASRLSPGPTNYGYTF.

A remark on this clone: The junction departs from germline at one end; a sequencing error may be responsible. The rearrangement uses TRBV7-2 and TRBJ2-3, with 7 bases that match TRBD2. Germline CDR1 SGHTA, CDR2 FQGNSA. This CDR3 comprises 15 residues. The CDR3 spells CASGLHSGRTDTQYF. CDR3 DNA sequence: TGTGCCAGCGGCTTACATAGCGGGCGCACAGATACGCAGTATTTT. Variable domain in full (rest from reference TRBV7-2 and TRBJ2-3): GAGVSQSPSNKVTEKGKDVELRCDPISGHTALYWYRQSLGQGLEFLIYFQGNSAPDKSGLPSDRFSAERTGGSVSTLTIQRTQQEDSAVYLCASGLHSGRTDTQYFGPGTRLTVL.

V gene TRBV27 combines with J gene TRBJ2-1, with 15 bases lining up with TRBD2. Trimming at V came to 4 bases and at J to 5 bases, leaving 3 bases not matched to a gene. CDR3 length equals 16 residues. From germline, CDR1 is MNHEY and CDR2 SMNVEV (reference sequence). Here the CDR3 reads CASSSRTSGRDNEQFF. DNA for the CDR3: TGTGCCAGCAGTTCTCGGACTAGCGGGAGGGACAATGAGCAGTTCTTC.

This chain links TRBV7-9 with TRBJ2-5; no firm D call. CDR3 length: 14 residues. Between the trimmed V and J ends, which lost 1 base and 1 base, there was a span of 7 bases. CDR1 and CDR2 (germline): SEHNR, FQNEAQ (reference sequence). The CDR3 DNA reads TGTGCCAGCAGCTTAGATTGGGTCCAAGAGACCCAGTACTTC. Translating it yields CASSLDWVQETQYF. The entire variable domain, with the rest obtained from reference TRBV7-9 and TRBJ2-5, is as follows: DTGVSQNPRHKITKRGQNVTFRCDPISEHNRLYWYRQTLGQGPEFLTYFQNEAQLEKSRLLSDRFSAERPKGSFSTLEIQRTEQGDSAMYLCASSLDWVQETQYFGPGTRLLVL.

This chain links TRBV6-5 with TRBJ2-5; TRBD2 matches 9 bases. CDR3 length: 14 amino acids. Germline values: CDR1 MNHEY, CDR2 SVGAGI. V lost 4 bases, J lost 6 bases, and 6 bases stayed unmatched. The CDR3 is CASSFASGAQTQYF. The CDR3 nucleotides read TGTGCCAGCAGTTTCGCTAGCGGGGCCCAGACCCAGTACTTC.

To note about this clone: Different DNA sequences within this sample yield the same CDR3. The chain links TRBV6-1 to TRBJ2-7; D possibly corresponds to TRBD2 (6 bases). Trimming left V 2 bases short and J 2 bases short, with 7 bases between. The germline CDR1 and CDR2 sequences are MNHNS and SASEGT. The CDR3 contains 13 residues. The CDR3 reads CASSESGAYEQYF. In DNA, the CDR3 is TGTGCCAGCAGTGAATCGGGAGCCTACGAGCAGTACTTC.

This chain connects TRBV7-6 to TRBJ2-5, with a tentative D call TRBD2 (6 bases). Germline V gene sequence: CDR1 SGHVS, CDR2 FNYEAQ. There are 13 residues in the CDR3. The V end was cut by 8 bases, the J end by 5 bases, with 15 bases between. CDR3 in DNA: TGTGCCAGCGTACCCAGCGGGTCGGAGACCCAGTACTTC. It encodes CASVPSGSETQYF. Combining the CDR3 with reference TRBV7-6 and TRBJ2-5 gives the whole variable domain GAGVSQSPRYKVTKRGQDVALRCDPISGHVSLYWYRQALGQGPEFLTYFNYEAQQDKSGLPNDRFSAERPEGSISTLTIQRTEQRDSAMYRCASVPSGSETQYFGPGTRLLVL.

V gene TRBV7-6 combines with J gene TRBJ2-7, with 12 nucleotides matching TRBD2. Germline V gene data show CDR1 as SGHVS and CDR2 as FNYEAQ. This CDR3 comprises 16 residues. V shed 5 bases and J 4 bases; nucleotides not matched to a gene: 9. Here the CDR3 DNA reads TGTGCCAGCAGCCCAGAGACTAGCGGGAGATTATACGAGCAGTACTTC. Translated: CASSPETSGRLYEQYF.

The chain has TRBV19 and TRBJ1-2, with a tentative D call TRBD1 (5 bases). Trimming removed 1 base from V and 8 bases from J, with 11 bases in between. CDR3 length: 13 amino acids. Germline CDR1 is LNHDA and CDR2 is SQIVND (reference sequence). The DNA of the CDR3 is TGTGCCAGTAGTATAGGGAGGGGTCTCGGCTACACCTTC. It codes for CASSIGRGLGYTF. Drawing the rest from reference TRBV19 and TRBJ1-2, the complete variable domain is DGGITQSPKYLFRKEGQNVTLSCEQNLNHDAMYWYRQDPGQGLRLIYYSQIVNDFQKGDIAEGYSVSREKKESFPLTVTSAQKNPTAFYLCASSIGRGLGYTFGSGTRLTVV.